Listed below are T cell receptor beta chains from one sample, sequenced in a study of molecular identifiers for immune sequencing clone quantification. TCRdb re-called the PCR reads with MiXCR, one entry per CDR3 protein. The table lists around 470,000 distinct CDR3 sequences, about a quarter of them singletons. The specimen was naive CD8+ T cells from blood, with Jurkat cell RNA spiked in. The receptors were sampled from a human donor in good health. Some libraries in this study had Jurkat cell RNA spiked in. Both conserved end residues are part of each CDR3. The order of the fields is clone size, V gene, J gene, D gene, CDR3 protein, CDR3 DNA. The D gene is left open where the match is weak. Part of the rows lack a size; the others show once, few, many or a class for expanded clones.

clone size: many
V gene: TRBV7-9
J gene: TRBJ2-3
D gene: TRBD2
CDR3 protein: CASSATSGVTDTQYF
CDR3 DNA: TGTGCCAGCAGCGCGACTAGCGGGGTCACAGATACGCAGTATTTT

clone size: many
V gene: TRBV5-1
J gene: TRBJ2-7
D gene: TRBD1
CDR3 protein: CASRSGTAYEQYF
CDR3 DNA: TGCGCCAGCAGATCCGGGACAGCCTACGAGCAGTACTTC

clone size: NA
V gene: TRBV27
J gene: TRBJ2-5
D gene: NA
CDR3 protein: CASSLSLGIQETQYF
CDR3 DNA: TGTGCCAGCAGTTTATCGTTAGGGATCCAAGAGACCCAGTACTTC

clone size: many
V gene: TRBV12-3/TRBV12-4
J gene: TRBJ2-3
D gene: NA
CDR3 protein: CASLSPGDTQYF
CDR3 DNA: TGTGCCAGCCTCAGCCCCGGGGATACGCAGTATTTT

clone size: NA
V gene: TRBV5-6
J gene: TRBJ2-1
D gene: TRBD1
CDR3 protein: CASSLGTLPGQQWNEQFF
CDR3 DNA: TGTGCCAGCAGCTTGGGTACCCTACCGGGACAGCAGTGGAATGAGCAGTTCTTC

clone size: few
V gene: TRBV6-6
J gene: TRBJ2-7
D gene: TRBD2
CDR3 protein: CASSYIASGPSSYEQYF
CDR3 DNA: TGTGCCAGCAGTTACATAGCTAGCGGGCCTAGCTCCTACGAGCAGTACTTC

clone size: NA
V gene: TRBV4-1
J gene: TRBJ1-5
D gene: TRBD1
CDR3 protein: CASSQGRGQVNQPQHF
CDR3 DNA: TGCGCCAGCAGCCAGGGGAGGGGACAGGTAAATCAGCCCCAGCATTTT

clone size: few
V gene: TRBV7-9
J gene: TRBJ2-7
D gene: NA
CDR3 protein: CASSAPGLGHYEQYF
CDR3 DNA: TGTGCCAGCAGCGCGCCCGGGCTCGGGCACTACGAGCAGTACTTC

clone size: NA
V gene: TRBV11-2
J gene: TRBJ2-3
D gene: NA
CDR3 protein: CTSSLLEGPTDTQYF
CDR3 DNA: TGTACCAGCAGCTTATTAGAAGGGCCAACAGATACGCAGTATTTT

clone size: many
V gene: TRBV4-3
J gene: TRBJ1-2
D gene: NA
CDR3 protein: CASSQVVVIGDRAYGYTF
CDR3 DNA: TGCGCCAGCAGCCAAGTTGTCGTGATCGGGGATAGGGCCTATGGCTACACCTTC

clone size: few
V gene: TRBV20-1
J gene: TRBJ2-5
D gene: NA
CDR3 protein: CSAGQGVGETQYF
CDR3 DNA: TGCAGTGCTGGACAAGGAGTTGGCGAGACCCAGTACTTC

clone size: few
V gene: TRBV19
J gene: TRBJ2-7
D gene: NA
CDR3 protein: CASSIRPRGEQYF
CDR3 DNA: TGTGCCAGTAGTATCAGGCCTCGTGGCGAGCAGTACTTC

clone size: NA
V gene: TRBV2
J gene: TRBJ1-1
D gene: NA
CDR3 protein: CASDTGTYTEAFF
CDR3 DNA: TGTGCCAGCGATACCGGGACGTATACTGAAGCTTTCTTT

clone size: few
V gene: TRBV7-9
J gene: TRBJ2-3
D gene: NA
CDR3 protein: CASSYSPTSADTQYF
CDR3 DNA: TGTGCCAGCAGCTACTCCCCGACTAGTGCAGATACGCAGTATTTT

clone size: many
V gene: TRBV7-6
J gene: TRBJ2-3
D gene: TRBD2
CDR3 protein: CASSPSGGLSGTQYF
CDR3 DNA: TGTGCCAGCAGCCCAAGCGGGGGACTTTCGGGTACGCAGTATTTT

clone size: NA
V gene: TRBV12-3/TRBV12-4
J gene: TRBJ2-2
D gene: NA
CDR3 protein: CASSPGGNWELFF
CDR3 DNA: TGTGCCAGCAGTCCCGGAGGAAACTGGGAGCTGTTTTTT

clone size: NA
V gene: TRBV3-1
J gene: TRBJ2-7
D gene: TRBD2
CDR3 protein: CASRPGLAGAVYEQYF
CDR3 DNA: TGTGCCAGCAGACCCGGACTAGCGGGGGCCGTCTACGAGCAGTACTTC

clone size: few
V gene: TRBV5-6
J gene: TRBJ1-5
D gene: NA
CDR3 protein: CASSPWTDNQPQHF
CDR3 DNA: TGTGCCAGCAGCCCGTGGACGGATAATCAGCCCCAGCATTTT

clone size: few
V gene: TRBV4-1
J gene: TRBJ1-1
D gene: NA
CDR3 protein: CASSQAPGINTEAFF
CDR3 DNA: TGCGCCAGCAGCCAAGCCCCAGGCATAAACACTGAAGCTTTCTTT

clone size: few
V gene: TRBV30
J gene: TRBJ2-7
D gene: NA
CDR3 protein: CAWSQQLWEQYF
CDR3 DNA: TGTGCCTGGAGTCAACAGCTCTGGGAGCAGTACTTC

clone size: NA
V gene: TRBV20-1
J gene: TRBJ2-7
D gene: TRBD2
CDR3 protein: CSARKRDTTYGQYF
CDR3 DNA: TGCAGTGCTAGAAAGCGGGATACGACCTACGGGCAGTACTTC

clone size: few
V gene: TRBV19
J gene: TRBJ2-1
D gene: NA
CDR3 protein: CASSIASGTYNEQFF
CDR3 DNA: TGTGCCAGTAGTATAGCCAGCGGAACCTACAATGAGCAGTTCTTC

clone size: many
V gene: TRBV7-9
J gene: TRBJ2-7
D gene: TRBD1
CDR3 protein: CASSSTGGFYEQYF
CDR3 DNA: TGTGCCAGCAGCTCCACAGGGGGCTTCTACGAGCAGTACTTC

clone size: few
V gene: TRBV27
J gene: TRBJ1-2
D gene: TRBD1
CDR3 protein: CASSPGTGRANGYTF
CDR3 DNA: TGTGCCAGCAGTCCTGGGACAGGGAGAGCGAATGGCTACACCTTC

clone size: many
V gene: TRBV4-1
J gene: TRBJ1-5
D gene: NA
CDR3 protein: CASSQSGLSNQPQHF
CDR3 DNA: TGCGCCAGCAGCCAATCGGGACTTTCCAATCAGCCCCAGCATTTT

clone size: many
V gene: TRBV9
J gene: TRBJ2-2
D gene: NA
CDR3 protein: CASSVPATGELFF
CDR3 DNA: TGTGCCAGCAGCGTACCAGCCACCGGGGAGCTGTTTTTT

clone size: few
V gene: TRBV7-9
J gene: TRBJ2-5
D gene: TRBD2
CDR3 protein: CASSLALGGKETQYF
CDR3 DNA: TGTGCCAGCAGCTTAGCGCTGGGGGGGAAGGAGACCCAGTACTTC

clone size: NA
V gene: TRBV5-1
J gene: TRBJ2-3
D gene: TRBD2
CDR3 protein: CASSVPSGNTDTQYF
CDR3 DNA: TGCGCCAGCAGCGTCCCAAGCGGGAACACAGATACGCAGTATTTT

clone size: many
V gene: TRBV5-1
J gene: TRBJ2-7
D gene: NA
CDR3 protein: CASSLDSGAYEQYF
CDR3 DNA: TGCGCCAGCAGCTTGGACAGTGGGGCCTACGAGCAGTACTTC

clone size: NA
V gene: TRBV12-3/TRBV12-4
J gene: TRBJ2-7
D gene: TRBD1
CDR3 protein: CASSWTGDLRGRYF
CDR3 DNA: TGTGCCAGCAGTTGGACAGGAGATCTACGAGGGCGGTACTTC

clone size: NA
V gene: TRBV7-9
J gene: TRBJ1-4
D gene: TRBD1
CDR3 protein: CASSYYRGRTEEKLFF
CDR3 DNA: TGTGCCAGCAGCTATTACAGGGGACGCACGGAGGAAAAACTGTTTTTT

clone size: NA
V gene: TRBV12-5
J gene: TRBJ2-3
D gene: TRBD1
CDR3 protein: CASGFGTGGADTQYF
CDR3 DNA: TGTGCTAGTGGTTTTGGGACAGGGGGCGCAGATACGCAGTATTTT

clone size: NA
V gene: TRBV30
J gene: TRBJ1-2
D gene: NA
CDR3 protein: CAWSTTSTGTVAF
CDR3 DNA: TGTGCCTGGAGTACCACTAGTACCGGGACCGTCGCCTTC

clone size: few
V gene: TRBV9
J gene: TRBJ2-7
D gene: TRBD1
CDR3 protein: CASSESGTGLDEQYF
CDR3 DNA: TGTGCCAGCAGCGAGTCCGGGACAGGGCTGGACGAGCAGTACTTC

clone size: many
V gene: TRBV7-9
J gene: TRBJ2-2
D gene: NA
CDR3 protein: CASSSLTGELFF
CDR3 DNA: TGTGCCAGCAGCTCCCTAACCGGGGAGCTGTTTTTT

clone size: many
V gene: TRBV28
J gene: TRBJ2-3
D gene: TRBD2
CDR3 protein: CASSTIAGSQLPTDTQYF
CDR3 DNA: TGTGCCAGCAGTACCATAGCGGGTTCTCAACTACCTACAGATACGCAGTATTTT

clone size: NA
V gene: TRBV4-3
J gene: TRBJ2-7
D gene: TRBD2
CDR3 protein: CASSQNLAGVSYERYF
CDR3 DNA: TGCGCCAGCAGCCAAAACCTAGCGGGGGTTTCCTACGAGCGGTACTTC

clone size: NA
V gene: TRBV6-5
J gene: TRBJ1-1
D gene: NA
CDR3 protein: CASSYARVNTGAFF
CDR3 DNA: TGTGCCAGCAGTTACGCCAGGGTGAACACTGGAGCTTTCTTT

clone size: NA
V gene: TRBV4-1
J gene: TRBJ2-7
D gene: TRBD1
CDR3 protein: CASSPTGQGYEQYF
CDR3 DNA: TGCGCCAGCAGCCCCACGGGACAGGGTTACGAGCAGTACTTC

clone size: few
V gene: TRBV4-1
J gene: TRBJ2-1
D gene: TRBD2
CDR3 protein: CASSQGPPAGGNNEQFF
CDR3 DNA: TGCGCCAGCAGCCAAGGGCCCCCAGCGGGGGGGAACAATGAGCAGTTCTTC

clone size: many
V gene: TRBV5-1
J gene: TRBJ2-7
D gene: NA
CDR3 protein: CASRRSYEQYF
CDR3 DNA: TGCGCCAGCAGGAGGTCCTACGAGCAGTACTTC

clone size: NA
V gene: TRBV4-1
J gene: TRBJ1-3
D gene: NA
CDR3 protein: CASSLPGPSSGNTIYF
CDR3 DNA: TGCGCCAGCAGCCTCCCCGGGCCCAGCTCTGGAAACACCATATATTTT

clone size: many
V gene: TRBV7-9
J gene: TRBJ2-1
D gene: TRBD2
CDR3 protein: CASSAGLYNEQFF
CDR3 DNA: TGTGCCAGCAGCGCGGGACTATACAATGAGCAGTTCTTC

clone size: few
V gene: TRBV27
J gene: TRBJ1-1
D gene: NA
CDR3 protein: CASSLAASSTEAFF
CDR3 DNA: TGTGCCAGCAGTTTAGCTGCATCTTCCACCGAAGCTTTCTTT

clone size: few
V gene: TRBV6-1
J gene: TRBJ1-4
D gene: TRBD1
CDR3 protein: CASSGERAGGEKLFF
CDR3 DNA: TGTGCCAGCAGTGGGGAACGGGCAGGGGGGGAAAAACTGTTTTTT

clone size: NA
V gene: TRBV5-5
J gene: TRBJ1-1
D gene: NA
CDR3 protein: CASSLGLNTGAFF
CDR3 DNA: TGTGCCAGCAGCTTGGGCCTGAACACTGGAGCTTTCTTT

clone size: NA
V gene: TRBV9
J gene: TRBJ2-7
D gene: NA
CDR3 protein: CASSVTGSAYEQYF
CDR3 DNA: TGTGCCAGCAGCGTAACAGGGAGTGCCTACGAGCAGTACTTC

clone size: many
V gene: TRBV29-1
J gene: TRBJ2-7
D gene: NA
CDR3 protein: CSGGPEYYEQYF
CDR3 DNA: TGCAGCGGGGGGCCCGAATACTACGAGCAGTACTTC

clone size: many
V gene: TRBV7-9
J gene: TRBJ1-5
D gene: NA
CDR3 protein: CASSLSLEDQPQHF
CDR3 DNA: TGTGCCAGCAGCTTAAGCCTGGAGGATCAGCCCCAGCATTTT

clone size: few
V gene: TRBV27
J gene: TRBJ2-7
D gene: TRBD1
CDR3 protein: CASSLSQGAIRYEQYF
CDR3 DNA: TGTGCCAGCAGTCTCTCACAGGGGGCGATCCGATACGAGCAGTACTTC

clone size: NA
V gene: TRBV19
J gene: TRBJ1-5
D gene: NA
CDR3 protein: CASSIPRDKSNQPQHF
CDR3 DNA: TGTGCCAGTAGTATCCCCCGGGACAAAAGCAATCAGCCCCAGCATTTT

clone size: NA
V gene: TRBV4-1
J gene: TRBJ1-3
D gene: TRBD1
CDR3 protein: CASSQAPPRVTGGVGNTIYF
CDR3 DNA: TGCGCCAGCAGCCAAGCTCCCCCTCGAGTGACAGGGGGCGTTGGAAACACCATATATTTT

clone size: few
V gene: TRBV7-9
J gene: TRBJ1-2
D gene: NA
CDR3 protein: CASSLTGSSYGYTF
CDR3 DNA: TGTGCCAGCAGCTTAACGGGATCCTCCTATGGCTACACCTTC